Following are 12 T cell receptor beta chains from one sample sequenced in a study of blood T cell repertoires in COVID-19. Generated by immunoSEQ multiplex PCR, the TCRdb table keeps only in-frame clones and is missing some. The sample includes about 240,000 clones, around 83% of them seen just once. The source material was peripheral blood. These receptors came from a woman in her fifties or sixties with active or convalescent COVID-19.

V and J are TRBV18 and TRBJ2-5; D unresolved. V was trimmed by 3 bases and J by 5 bases, leaving 10 bases between them. CDR3 length: 13 residues. In germline, CDR1 is KGHSH, CDR2 LQKENI. The CDR3 sequence: CASSPGQRETQYF. The CDR3 coding sequence is TGTGCCAGCTCACCGGGCCAACGGGAGACCCAGTACTTC.

The chain couples TRBV11-3 to TRBJ2-2; 15 nucleotides agree with TRBD2. After removal of 5 bases from V and 9 bases from J, the junction contained 4 bases not matched to a gene. Germline CDR1 is SGHNT and CDR2 is YENEEA. This CDR3 comprises 15 residues. CDR3 loop: CASSEGLAGGRELFF. The CDR3 nucleotides read TGTGCCAGCAGCGAGGGACTAGCGGGGGGCCGGGAGCTGTTTTTT.

V is TRBV2 and J is TRBJ1-1; 11 nucleotides line up with TRBD1. Germline V lookup: CDR1 SNHLY, CDR2 FYNNEI. The CDR3 totals 15 residues. The ends lost 4 bases at V and 1 base at J; junction bases unmatched: 2. CDR3 sequence (DNA): TGTGCCAGCAGTGGGACAGGGGGCGAGAACACTGAAGCTTTCTTT. It translates to CASSGTGGENTEAFF.

The chain links TRBV5-5 to TRBJ1-1; D uncertain. Trimming removed 0 bases from V and 0 bases from J, with 9 bases in between. Germline lookup yields CDR1 SGHKS and CDR2 YYEKEE (reference sequence). The CDR3 extends over 15 amino acids. Here the CDR3 reads CASSLGHRVNTEAFF. The CDR3 coding sequence is TGTGCCAGCAGCTTGGGACATAGAGTGAACACTGAAGCTTTCTTT.

This sequence joins TRBV5-1 and TRBJ2-5, with 9 positions matching TRBD1. The V and J ends lost 4 bases and 1 base, in that order; junction bases with no gene match: 2. CDR3 length equals 14 residues. The germline V gene encodes CDR1 SGHRS and CDR2 YFSETQ. The CDR3 DNA reads TGCGCCAGCAGCGTGACAGGGGGCCAAGAGACCCAGTACTTC. Translated: CASSVTGGQETQYF.

This clone has just a few counts. This same CDR3 is encoded by further DNA sequences in the sample. This chain connects TRBV18 to TRBJ1-1; no firm D call. CDR1 and CDR2 (germline): KGHSH, LQKENI. V was shortened by 1 base and J by 1 base, with 7 bases between the two germline ends. This CDR3 contains 14 residues. CDR3 residues: CASSPLGGNTEAFF. CDR3 DNA: TGTGCCAGCTCACCACTGGGAGGGAACACTGAAGCTTTCTTT.

The chain couples TRBV4-1 to TRBJ2-7; 9 nucleotides agree with TRBD2. In germline, CDR1 is MGHRA, CDR2 YSYEKL. J gave up 1 base and V 0 bases, and 7 bases lay outside the gene matches. The CDR3 covers 17 residues. The CDR3 loop is CASSQERGSGGSYEQYF. CDR3 in DNA: TGCGCCAGCAGCCAAGAGCGGGGTAGCGGGGGATCCTACGAGCAGTACTTC.

This chain uses TRBV7-9 with TRBJ1-4, with TRBD1 matching 11 bases. Germline V gives CDR1 SEHNR, CDR2 FQNEAQ (reference sequence). V lost 5 bases, J lost 1 base, and 9 bases stayed unmatched. The CDR3 is 18 amino acids. The CDR3 coding sequence is TGTGCCAGCAGCCCAGGACAGGGGGCGAGCCTAACTAATGAAAAACTGTTTTTT. Amino acids: CASSPGQGASLTNEKLFF.

The V and J genes are TRBV5-1 and TRBJ1-2; no clear D. The CDR3 runs 15 residues. Germline values: CDR1 SGHRS, CDR2 YFSETQ. V was shortened by 0 bases and J by 0 bases, with 9 bases between the two germline ends. For the CDR3, the DNA is TGCGCCAGCAGCTTGGCCCCGGGAACTAACTATGGCTACACCTTC. This encodes CASSLAPGTNYGYTF.

V and J are TRBV7-3 and TRBJ1-1, with D perhaps TRBD1 (6 bases). The CDR3 is made up of 13 amino acids. Germline assignment: CDR1 SGHTA and CDR2 FQGTGA. Trimming took off 4 bases at V and 4 bases at J, with 10 bases between the two ends. The CDR3 protein is CASSSTGFTEAFF. The CDR3 bases are TGTGCCAGCAGCTCTACAGGGTTCACTGAAGCTTTCTTT.

The chain recombines TRBV6-6 with TRBJ1-5, with D perhaps TRBD1 (5 bases). Germline loops: CDR1 MNHNY, CDR2 SVGAGI (reference sequence). V lost 2 bases and J lost 3, with 14 bases in between. CDR3 length: 16 residues. In DNA form, the CDR3 reads TGTGCCAGCAGTTACCCCTCAGGGTGGGCCAATCAGCCCCAGCATTTT. Encoded protein: CASSYPSGWANQPQHF.

This chain joins TRBV12-3 or TRBV12-4 and TRBJ2-3; a weak D match, TRBD2 (5 bases). Between the trimmed V and J ends, which lost 4 bases and 4 bases, there was a span of 6 bases. There are 12 residues in the CDR3. CDR3 sequence reads: CASSSGSDTQYF. In nucleotides, the CDR3 is TGTGCCAGCAGTTCGGGGTCAGATACGCAGTATTTT.